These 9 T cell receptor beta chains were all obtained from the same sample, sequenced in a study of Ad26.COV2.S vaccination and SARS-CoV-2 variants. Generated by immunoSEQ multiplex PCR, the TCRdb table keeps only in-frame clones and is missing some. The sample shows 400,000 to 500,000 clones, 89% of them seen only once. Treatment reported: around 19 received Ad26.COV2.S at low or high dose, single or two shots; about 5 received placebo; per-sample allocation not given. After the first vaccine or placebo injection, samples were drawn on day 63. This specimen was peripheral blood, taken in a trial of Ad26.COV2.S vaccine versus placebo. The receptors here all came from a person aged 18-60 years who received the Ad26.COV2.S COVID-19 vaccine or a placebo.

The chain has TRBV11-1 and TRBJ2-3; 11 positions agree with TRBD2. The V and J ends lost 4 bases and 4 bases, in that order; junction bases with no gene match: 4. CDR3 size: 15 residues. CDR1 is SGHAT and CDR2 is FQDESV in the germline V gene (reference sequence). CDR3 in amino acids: CASSSLAGGADTQYF. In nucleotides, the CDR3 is TGTGCCAGCAGCTCCCTAGCGGGAGGCGCAGATACGCAGTATTTT.

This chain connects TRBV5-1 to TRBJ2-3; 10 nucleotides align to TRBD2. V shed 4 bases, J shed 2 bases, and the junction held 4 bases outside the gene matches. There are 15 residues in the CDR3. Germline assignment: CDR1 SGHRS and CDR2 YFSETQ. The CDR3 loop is CASSRTSGNTDTQYF. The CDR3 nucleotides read TGCGCCAGCAGCCGGACTAGCGGAAACACAGATACGCAGTATTTT. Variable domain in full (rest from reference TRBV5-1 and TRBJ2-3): KAGVTQTPRYLIKTRGQQVTLSCSPISGHRSVSWYQQTPGQGLQFLFEYFSETQRNKGNFPGRFSGRQFSNSRSEMNVSTLELGDSALYLCASSRTSGNTDTQYFGPGTRLTVL.

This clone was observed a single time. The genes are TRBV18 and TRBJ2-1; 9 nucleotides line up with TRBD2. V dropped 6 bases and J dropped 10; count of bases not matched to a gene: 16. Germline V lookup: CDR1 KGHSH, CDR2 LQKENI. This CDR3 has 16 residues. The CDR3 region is CASSPSAIAGAREQFF. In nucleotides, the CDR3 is TGTGCCAGCTCCCCCTCTGCGATAGCGGGGGCCCGGGAGCAGTTCTTC. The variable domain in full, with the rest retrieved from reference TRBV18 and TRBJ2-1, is NAGVMQNPRHLVRRRGQEARLRCSPMKGHSHVYWYRQLPEEGLKFMVYLQKENIIDESGMPKERFSAEFPKEGPSILRIQQVVRGDSAAYFCASSPSAIAGAREQFFGPGTRLTVL.

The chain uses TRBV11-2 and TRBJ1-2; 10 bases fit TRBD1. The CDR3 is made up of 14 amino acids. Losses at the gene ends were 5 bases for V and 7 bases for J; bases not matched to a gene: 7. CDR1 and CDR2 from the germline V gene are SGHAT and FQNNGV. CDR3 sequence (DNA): TGTGCCAGCAGCACAGACAGGGGGCGCGTTGGCTACACCTTC. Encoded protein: CASSTDRGRVGYTF.

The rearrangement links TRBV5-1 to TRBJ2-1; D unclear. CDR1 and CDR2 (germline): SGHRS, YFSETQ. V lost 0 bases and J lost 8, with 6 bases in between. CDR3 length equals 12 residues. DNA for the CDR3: TGCGCCAGCAGCTTGGGGAGTTATGAGCAGTTCTTC. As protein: CASSLGSYEQFF.

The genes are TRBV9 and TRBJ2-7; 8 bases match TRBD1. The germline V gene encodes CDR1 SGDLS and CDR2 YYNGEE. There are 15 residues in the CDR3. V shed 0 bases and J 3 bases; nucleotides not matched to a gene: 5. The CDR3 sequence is CASSVGTGPIYEQYF. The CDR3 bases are TGTGCCAGCAGCGTAGGGACAGGGCCTATCTACGAGCAGTACTTC.

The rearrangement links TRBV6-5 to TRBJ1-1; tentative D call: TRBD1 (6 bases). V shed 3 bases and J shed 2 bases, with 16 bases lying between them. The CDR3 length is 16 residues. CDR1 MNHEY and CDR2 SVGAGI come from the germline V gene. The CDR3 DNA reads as TGTGCCAGCAGTTATATCTCCGGGACACCAAACACTGAAGCTTTCTTT. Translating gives CASSYISGTPNTEAFF.

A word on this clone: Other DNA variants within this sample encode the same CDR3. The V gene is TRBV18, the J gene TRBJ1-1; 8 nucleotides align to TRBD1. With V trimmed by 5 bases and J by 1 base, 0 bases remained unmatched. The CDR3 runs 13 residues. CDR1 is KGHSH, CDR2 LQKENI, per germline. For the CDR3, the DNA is TGTGCCAGCTCAGGACAGGGGAACACTGAAGCTTTCTTT. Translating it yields CASSGQGNTEAFF.

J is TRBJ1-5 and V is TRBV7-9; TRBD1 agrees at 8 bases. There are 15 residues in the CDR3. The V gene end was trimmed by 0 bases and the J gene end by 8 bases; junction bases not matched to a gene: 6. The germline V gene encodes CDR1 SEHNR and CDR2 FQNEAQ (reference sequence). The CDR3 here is CASSLANRGSEPQHF. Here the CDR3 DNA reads TGTGCCAGCAGCTTAGCGAACAGGGGGTCTGAGCCCCAGCATTTT.